Given below is one TCR beta chain in context. What it binds is not known. PCR primers comprised 60 Vbeta and 13 Jbeta primers. Some clones are missing from TCRdb's copy, which holds only in-frame ones; the method was immunoSEQ multiplex PCR. The sample includes 30,000 to 40,000 clones, about 70% seen only once; the top ten take roughly a tenth. The V end was cut by 2 bases, the J end by 5 bases, with 10 bases between. CDR3 length: 14 residues. Germline V gene lookup returns CDR1 MNHEY and CDR2 SMNVEV (reference sequence). This sample was included in a study of cytomegalovirus exposure and HLA in healthy donors. Study conclusions and caveats: The authors later found TCR association rates varying by HLA locus, with DRB1 most and HLA-C fewest. Earlier analysis looked at TCR beta V segments, and most were productive about 87% or about 30% of the time.

The chain links TRBV27 to TRBJ1-5, with TRBD1 as a possible D gene (6 bases). The receptor was derived from a man aged 40-49 years in good health and CMV-seropositive. Sequenced material: PBMCs. CDR3 in amino acids: CASSLRGSYQPQHF. CDR3 DNA: TGTGCCAGCAGTTTAAGGGGGTCCTATCAGCCCCAGCATTTT.